The clone carrying this TCR beta chain was picked up a small number of times. This sample is drawn from a study of patients and donors after allogeneic stem cell transplantation. This CDR3 spans 15 amino acids. Trimming at V came to 4 bases and at J to 6 bases, leaving 10 bases not matched to a gene. Germline V gene sequence: CDR1 SGHAT, CDR2 FQNNGV. TCRdb reanalysed the RT-PCR reads using MiXCR and keeps one entry per CDR3 protein. The sample contains around 7,600 distinct CDR3 sequences, 11% of which appear only once. Sequencing used blood, either unsorted or a sorted T cell fraction (not recorded which). This receptor was identified in a human donor who was either an allogeneic HSCT recipient or a stem cell or donor lymphocyte infusion donor (not recorded which). It is not recorded whose cells these are; they may come from a transplant donor. The rearrangement joins TRBV11-2 to TRBJ2-5; 8 nucleotides match TRBD1. The CDR3 DNA is TGTGCCAGCAGCTCAACCCTCTTCAGGGGGCAGACCCAGTACTTC. The encoded protein is CASSSTLFRGQTQYF.